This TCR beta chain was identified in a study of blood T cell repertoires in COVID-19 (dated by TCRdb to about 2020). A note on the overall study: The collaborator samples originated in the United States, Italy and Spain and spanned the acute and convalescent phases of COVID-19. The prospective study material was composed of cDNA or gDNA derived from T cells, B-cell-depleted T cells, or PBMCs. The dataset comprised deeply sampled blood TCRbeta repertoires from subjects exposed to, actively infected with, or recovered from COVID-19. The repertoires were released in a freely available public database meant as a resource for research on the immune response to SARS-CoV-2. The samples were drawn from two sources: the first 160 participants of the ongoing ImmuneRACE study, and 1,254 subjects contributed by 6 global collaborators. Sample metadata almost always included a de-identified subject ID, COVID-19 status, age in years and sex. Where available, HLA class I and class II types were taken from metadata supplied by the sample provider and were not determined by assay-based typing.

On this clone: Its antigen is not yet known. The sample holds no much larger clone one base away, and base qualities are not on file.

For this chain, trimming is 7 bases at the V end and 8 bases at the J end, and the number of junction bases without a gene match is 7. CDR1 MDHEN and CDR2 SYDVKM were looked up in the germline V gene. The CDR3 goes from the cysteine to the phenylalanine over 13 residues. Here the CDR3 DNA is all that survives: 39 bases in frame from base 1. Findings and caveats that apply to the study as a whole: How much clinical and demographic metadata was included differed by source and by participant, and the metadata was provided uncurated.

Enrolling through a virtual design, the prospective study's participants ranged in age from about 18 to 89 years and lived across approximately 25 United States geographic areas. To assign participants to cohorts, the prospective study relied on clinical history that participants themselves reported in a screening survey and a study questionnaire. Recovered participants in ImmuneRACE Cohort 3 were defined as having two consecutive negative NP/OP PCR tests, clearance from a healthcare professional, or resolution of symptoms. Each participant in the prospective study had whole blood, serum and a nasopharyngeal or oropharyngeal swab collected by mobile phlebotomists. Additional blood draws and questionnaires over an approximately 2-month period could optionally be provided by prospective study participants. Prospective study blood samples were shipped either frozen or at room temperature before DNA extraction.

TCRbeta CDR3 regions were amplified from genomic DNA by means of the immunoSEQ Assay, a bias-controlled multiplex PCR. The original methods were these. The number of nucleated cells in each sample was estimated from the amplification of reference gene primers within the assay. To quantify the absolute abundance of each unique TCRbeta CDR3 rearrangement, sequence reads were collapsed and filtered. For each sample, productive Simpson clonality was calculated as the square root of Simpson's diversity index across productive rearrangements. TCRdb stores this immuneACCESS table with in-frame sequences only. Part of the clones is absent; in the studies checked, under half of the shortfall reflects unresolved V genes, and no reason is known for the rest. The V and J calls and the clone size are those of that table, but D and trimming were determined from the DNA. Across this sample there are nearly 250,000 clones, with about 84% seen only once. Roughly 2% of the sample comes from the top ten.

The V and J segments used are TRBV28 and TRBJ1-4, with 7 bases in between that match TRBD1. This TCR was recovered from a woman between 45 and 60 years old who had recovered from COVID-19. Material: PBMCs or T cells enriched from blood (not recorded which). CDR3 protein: CASKSGTAEKLFF. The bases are TGTGCCAGCAAATCCGGGACAGCAGAAAAACTGTTTTTT.